Reported below is one T cell receptor beta chain. What it recognizes is unknown. V lost 6 bases and J lost 4; bases outside the gene matches: 6. Germline-derived CDR1 and CDR2 are MNHEY and SMNVEV (reference sequence). The CDR3 spans 14 residues. This record comes from a study of cytomegalovirus exposure and HLA in healthy donors. Study outcomes and limitations: Based on reports, TCR beta sequences accurately predicted HLA-A and HLA-B alleles for most subjects.

The PCR was carried out with 60 Vbeta primers and 13 Jbeta primers. Libraries were prepared by immunoSEQ multiplex PCR; TCRdb keeps only in-frame clonotypes and omits some of them. The table shows about 130,000 clones, with roughly 80% occurring only once. When sampled, the donors appeared nominally healthy, though they likely had unrecorded immune exposures. The specimen sequenced was PBMCs. The chain couples TRBV27 to TRBJ1-5; 7 positions agree with TRBD1. The clonotype originates from a man aged 18-30 years in good health and CMV-seropositive. This chain's CDR3 is CASRPQGPNQPQHF. DNA for the CDR3: TGTGCCAGCAGACCACAGGGGCCAAATCAGCCCCAGCATTTT.